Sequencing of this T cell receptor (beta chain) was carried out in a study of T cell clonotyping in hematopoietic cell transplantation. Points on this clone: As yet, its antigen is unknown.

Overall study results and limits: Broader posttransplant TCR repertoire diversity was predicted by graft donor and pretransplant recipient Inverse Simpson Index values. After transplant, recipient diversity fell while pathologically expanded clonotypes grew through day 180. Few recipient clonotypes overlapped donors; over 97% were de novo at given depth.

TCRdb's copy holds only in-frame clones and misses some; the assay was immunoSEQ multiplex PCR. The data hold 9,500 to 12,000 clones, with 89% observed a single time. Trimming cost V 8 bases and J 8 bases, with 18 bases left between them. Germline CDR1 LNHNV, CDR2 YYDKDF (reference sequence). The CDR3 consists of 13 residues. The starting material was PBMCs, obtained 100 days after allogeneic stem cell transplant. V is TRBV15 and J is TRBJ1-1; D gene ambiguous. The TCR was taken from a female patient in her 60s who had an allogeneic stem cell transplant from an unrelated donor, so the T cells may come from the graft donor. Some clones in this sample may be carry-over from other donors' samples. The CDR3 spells CATAERGPWEAFF. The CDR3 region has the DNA TGTGCCACCGCAGAACGAGGCCCCTGGGAAGCTTTCTTT.